This is a list of T cell receptor beta chains from one sample in a study of T-cell memory formation after mild COVID-19. TCRdb reanalysed the 5' RACE reads using MiXCR and keeps one entry per CDR3 protein. The sample holds about 150,000 distinct CDR3 sequences; roughly 31% are singletons and the top ten take 9.5% to 15%. The sequencing sample was made of PBMCs or a T cell subset sorted from them (not recorded which). The origin of the receptors is an adult woman who had mild COVID-19 (a few samples of this study predate the infection). Cell type and time point are not known. The CDR3 runs from the conserved cysteine through the conserved F or W. The D gene is left open where the match is weak. Clone size is stated in some rows and not others, as once, few, many or a class when expanded.

J gene	V gene	D gene	clone size	CDR3 length	CDR3 protein	CDR3 DNA
TRBJ2-6	TRBV6-2/TRBV6-3	NA	NA	14	CASTLTSGANVLTF	TGTGCCAGCACCCTAACCTCTGGGGCCAACGTCCTGACTTTC
TRBJ2-3	TRBV30	NA	NA	12	CAWTRRGDTQYF	TGTGCCTGGACCAGGAGGGGGGATACGCAGTATTTT
TRBJ2-3	TRBV5-1	NA	NA	13	CASSPPDGDTQYF	TGCGCCAGCAGCCCGCCAGATGGGGATACGCAGTATTTT
TRBJ2-7	TRBV18	TRBD2	NA	14	CASSLNSGGNEQYF	TGTGCCAGCTCACTTAATAGCGGGGGCAACGAGCAGTACTTC
TRBJ1-1	TRBV6-5	NA	few	12	CASSTQGYEAFF	TGTGCCAGCAGCACCCAGGGGTATGAAGCTTTCTTT
TRBJ2-3	TRBV3-1	NA	few	12	CASSQLSQAQYF	TGTGCCAGCAGCCAACTATCTCAGGCGCAGTATTTT
TRBJ2-7	TRBV4-3	NA	NA	14	CASSPDRSGYEQYF	TGCGCCAGCAGCCCCGACAGGTCCGGCTACGAGCAGTACTTC
TRBJ2-7	TRBV7-2	TRBD2	few	14	CASSLGRVSYEQYF	TGTGCCAGCAGCCTCGGGAGGGTCTCCTACGAGCAGTACTTC
TRBJ1-1	TRBV9	NA	few	14	CASSTGGGPFEAFF	TGTGCCAGCAGCACCGGGGGGGGTCCCTTTGAAGCTTTCTTT
TRBJ2-1	TRBV6-2/TRBV6-3	NA	NA	13	CASSWGSGNEQFF	TGTGCCAGCAGCTGGGGGAGTGGTAATGAGCAGTTCTTC
TRBJ2-1	TRBV4-2	TRBD2	NA	16	CASSQATTSRHNEQFF	TGTGCCAGCAGCCAGGCTACGACTAGCCGGCACAATGAGCAGTTCTTC
TRBJ1-2	TRBV7-8	NA	few	14	CASSLEGRVGGYTF	TGTGCCAGCAGCTTAGAGGGCAGGGTCGGTGGCTACACCTTC
TRBJ2-7	TRBV29-1	TRBD1	few	15	CSAGRQGQGAYEQYF	TGCAGCGCTGGACGGCAGGGACAGGGGGCCTACGAGCAGTACTTC
TRBJ1-3	TRBV27	TRBD1	few	16	CASSVTGWLPGNTIYF	TGTGCCAGCAGTGTGACAGGGTGGCTCCCTGGAAACACCATATATTTT
TRBJ2-1	TRBV9	TRBD2	NA	15	CASSPSSGVGNEQFF	TGTGCCAGCAGCCCTTCTAGCGGGGTGGGCAATGAGCAGTTCTTC
TRBJ1-2	TRBV12-5	TRBD1	NA	15	CASGLDRTGNYGYTF	TGTGCTAGTGGTTTGGACCGGACAGGGAACTATGGCTACACCTTC
TRBJ1-2	TRBV4-1	NA	few	12	CASRRPGYGYTF	TGCGCCAGCAGACGCCCCGGGTATGGCTACACCTTC
TRBJ2-1	TRBV20-1	NA	NA	15	CSAVASARAYNEQFF	TGCAGTGCTGTAGCCTCAGCGAGGGCCTACAATGAGCAGTTCTTC
TRBJ1-5	TRBV12-3/TRBV12-4	NA	few	13	CASSRGPGQPQHF	TGTGCCAGCAGTCGGGGTCCTGGACAGCCCCAGCATTTT
TRBJ2-7	TRBV5-4	TRBD2	few	15	CASSSGLARSYEQYF	TGTGCCAGCAGCTCGGGACTAGCGCGATCCTACGAGCAGTACTTC
TRBJ2-2	TRBV20-1	NA	few	15	CSALPTARNTGELFF	TGCAGTGCTCTCCCGACGGCGAGAAACACCGGGGAGCTGTTTTTT
TRBJ2-3	TRBV4-1	TRBD2	few	16	CASSQDRGVGTDTQYF	TGCGCCAGCAGCCAAGATCGGGGGGTTGGGACAGATACGCAGTATTTT
TRBJ2-7	TRBV12-3/TRBV12-4	NA	few	14	CASTLLGSSYEQYF	TGTGCCAGCACCCTTTTAGGCAGTTCCTACGAGCAGTACTTC
TRBJ2-1	TRBV6-4	NA	NA	15	CASSVSRSVPNEQFF	TGTGCCAGCAGTGTTTCGAGAAGTGTACCCAATGAGCAGTTCTTC
TRBJ2-2	TRBV9	NA	NA	12	CASSVFGGELFF	TGTGCCAGCAGCGTATTTGGCGGGGAGCTGTTTTTT
TRBJ2-1	TRBV5-6	NA	few	14	CASSSLGGYNEQFF	TGTGCCAGCAGCAGCTTGGGTGGGTACAATGAGCAGTTCTTC
TRBJ2-7	TRBV20-1	TRBD1	once	13	CSATGTGVHEQYF	TGCAGTGCAACCGGGACAGGGGTCCACGAGCAGTACTTC
TRBJ2-1	TRBV7-9	TRBD2	few	15	CASSPSGLAYNEQFF	TGTGCCAGCAGCCCCTCGGGACTAGCGTACAATGAGCAGTTCTTC
TRBJ1-2	TRBV24-1	NA	NA	16	CATSDLDVTGNYGYTF	TGTGCCACCAGTGATTTGGATGTGACGGGGAACTATGGCTACACCTTC
TRBJ2-2	TRBV7-6	TRBD1	few	16	CASSAQGARGTGELFF	TGTGCCAGCAGCGCACAGGGGGCTCGAGGAACCGGGGAGCTGTTTTTT
TRBJ1-2	TRBV6-5	TRBD1	few	13	CASTQGVNYGYTF	TGTGCCAGCACCCAGGGGGTTAACTATGGCTACACCTTC
TRBJ2-7	TRBV4-1	TRBD2	few	18	CASSPTGTSGKSSYEQYF	TGCGCCAGCAGCCCTACTGGGACTAGCGGGAAGAGCTCCTACGAGCAGTACTTC
TRBJ2-2	TRBV29-1	NA	NA	15	CSVDSGATGTGELFF	TGCAGCGTTGACTCGGGAGCGACGGGGACCGGGGAGCTGTTTTTT
TRBJ1-5	TRBV4-1	TRBD1	few	14	CASSQGTGDQPQHF	TGCGCCAGCAGCCAGGGGACAGGGGATCAGCCCCAGCATTTT
TRBJ2-3	TRBV5-1	TRBD1	few	17	CASSLDPGTGTADTQYF	TGCGCCAGCAGCTTGGATCCCGGGACAGGGACGGCTGATACGCAGTATTTT
TRBJ2-3	TRBV4-1	NA	NA	17	CASSPGLGRGRTDTQYF	TGCGCCAGCAGCCCGGGATTAGGGCGGGGGCGCACAGATACGCAGTATTTT
TRBJ2-1	TRBV18	NA	NA	14	CASSPLYGVNEQFF	TGTGCCAGCTCACCACTGTACGGGGTTAATGAGCAGTTCTTC
TRBJ1-5	TRBV24-1	NA	NA	17	CATSALTGGSSNQPQHF	TGTGCCACCAGTGCATTAACTGGAGGTTCAAGCAATCAGCCCCAGCATTTT
TRBJ2-1	TRBV29-1	NA	NA	9	CSVRDEQFF	TGCAGCGTTCGGGATGAGCAGTTCTTC
TRBJ2-2	TRBV6-5	NA	few	14	CASRDRYTTGELFF	TGTGCCAGCAGGGACAGATACACCACCGGGGAGCTGTTTTTT
TRBJ1-1	TRBV20-1	NA	many	13	CSAPRGMDTEAFF	TGCAGTGCGCCCCGGGGGATGGACACTGAAGCTTTCTTT
TRBJ2-7	TRBV6-4	TRBD1	few	14	CASSGGTATYEQYF	TGTGCCAGCAGTGGAGGGACAGCAACCTACGAGCAGTACTTC
TRBJ2-7	TRBV27	NA	NA	13	CASTIPEGREQYF	TGTGCCAGCACCATTCCCGAGGGACGGGAGCAGTACTTC
TRBJ2-2	TRBV15	TRBD1	NA	18	CATSRDLAGGTNTGELFF	TGTGCCACCAGCAGAGATCTAGCAGGGGGCACTAACACCGGGGAGCTGTTTTTT
TRBJ1-2	TRBV27	NA	few	16	CASSSDSEIGPSGYTF	TGTGCCAGCAGTTCCGACAGCGAAATCGGTCCGAGCGGCTACACCTTC
TRBJ1-1	TRBV6-1	NA	NA	16	CASSLRDYNMNTEAFF	TGTGCCAGCAGTCTCAGGGATTATAACATGAACACTGAAGCTTTCTTT
TRBJ1-1	TRBV4-1	NA	NA	16	CASSQAPLRGYTEAFF	TGCGCCAGCAGCCAAGCCCCCTTACGGGGCTACACTGAAGCTTTCTTT
TRBJ1-1	TRBV7-6	NA	few	15	CASSLAGAATGEAFF	TGTGCCAGCAGCTTAGCGGGGGCAGCCACCGGTGAAGCTTTCTTT
TRBJ2-2	TRBV7-2	TRBD2	few	16	CASSLTSGRATGELFF	TGTGCCAGCAGCTTAACTAGCGGGAGGGCGACCGGGGAGCTGTTTTTT
TRBJ2-1	TRBV7-3	TRBD1	NA	17	CASSLTEGAVFYNEQFF	TGTGCCAGCAGCTTAACTGAGGGGGCGGTCTTCTACAATGAGCAGTTCTTC
TRBJ1-1	TRBV20-1	NA	NA	15	CSARPTRSRNTEAFF	TGCAGTGCTAGACCTACCCGAAGCAGGAACACTGAAGCTTTCTTT
TRBJ2-3	TRBV7-3	NA	few	14	CASSPTSSTDTQYF	TGTGCCAGCAGCCCCACTAGTAGCACAGATACGCAGTATTTT
TRBJ2-1	TRBV29-1	TRBD1	few	14	CSVPRDSSYNEQFF	TGCAGCGTTCCCCGGGACAGCTCCTACAATGAGCAGTTCTTC
TRBJ2-3	TRBV6-5	NA	NA	16	CASSPRVQGTTDTQYF	TGTGCCAGCAGCCCCCGGGTTCAAGGAACCACAGATACGCAGTATTTT
TRBJ1-5	TRBV7-2	NA	NA	11	CASSEGGTQHF	TGTGCCAGCAGCGAAGGGGGGACCCAGCATTTT
TRBJ2-2	TRBV4-1	TRBD2	NA	17	CASSQESGLASTGELFF	TGCGCCAGCAGCCAAGAGTCGGGACTAGCGAGCACCGGGGAGCTGTTTTTT
TRBJ1-4	TRBV7-9	NA	NA	13	CASSLTSVEKLFF	TGTGCCAGCAGCCTGACCTCCGTCGAAAAACTGTTTTTT